This T cell receptor (beta chain) was observed in a study of PD-L1 blockade in urothelial cancer. About the research overall: Once treatment had started, blood was analyzed at 3 weeks (second dose) and again at 6 weeks.

Sequenced by immunoSEQ multiplex PCR; TCRdb stores in-frame clones only, minus some. The table shows just under 45,000 clones, with about 80% occurring only once. Noted time point: peripheral blood 6 weeks after treatment start. V lost 6 bases and J 6 bases, leaving 11 bases between the germline ends. From germline, CDR1 is MDHEN and CDR2 SYDVKM. The CDR3 runs 12 residues. Sample: PBMCs, taken around atezolizumab (anti-PD-L1) treatment. This rearrangement joins TRBV28 to TRBJ1-1; no reliable D call. This TCR was sampled from a man aged 60 to 69 with urothelial cancer. The CDR3 coding sequence is TGTGCCAGCAGGGGTTCCGGGGCTGAAGCTTTCTTT. Amino acid sequence: CASRGSGAEAFF.